This T cell receptor beta chain emerged from a study of beta chain features in type 1 diabetes. The V end was cut by 7 bases, the J end by 3 bases, with 6 bases between. The germline V gene has CDR1 SNHLY and CDR2 FYNNEI. The CDR3 runs 11 residues. Concerning this clone: What it recognizes is unknown.

As every portion of the isolated RNA was reverse transcribed, the sequencing read expressed TCRB transcripts. Sequencing was performed with immunoSEQ multiplex PCR; in TCRdb, only in-frame clones are kept and a portion is missing. The sample contains hundreds of thousands of clones, over 10% of which appear only once. Sorting with CD45RO/CCR7/CD25/CD127/CD95/CD27 yielded naive, central memory, regulatory and stem-like memory CD4+ cells. Findings and caveats of the study: PCR may have favored shorter templates equally in patients and controls. Relative to healthy donors, patients appeared to have naive, central memory and Treg TCRB repertoires that were more similar. Shortening of TCRB CDR3s, moderate but significant, appeared in all four CD4+ subsets of Type 1 diabetes patients.

Sample: naive CD4+ T cells from blood. This clonotype originated in a woman under 30 with type 1 diabetes. The rearrangement uses TRBV2 and TRBJ2-5, with D hard to call. The CDR3 DNA reads as TGTGCCAGCATGGCTGAAGAGACCCAGTACTTC. Protein: CASMAEETQYF.